This T cell receptor (beta chain) was retrieved from a study of T cells in Graves' hyperthyroidism and ophthalmopathy. This clonotype was observed a handful of times. Germline CDR1 SGHRS, CDR2 YFSETQ. This CDR3 comprises 16 residues. Unmatched junction bases numbered 5, after V lost 1 base and J lost 5 bases. Researchers defined stable Graves' hyperthyroidism as no ophthalmopathy progression within 18 months. Each diagnosis drew on symptoms, thyroxine, TRAb, thyroid ultrasound and orbital computed tomography findings. RNA transcripts were the template for amplifying TCR beta CDR3 regions. In the first-round RT-PCR of the TCR CDR3, the HTBI primer set was used. In TCRdb, the multiplex PCR reads were re-called with MiXCR into one record per CDR3 protein. There are about 620,000 distinct CDR3 sequences in the sample; around 15% occur only once, and less than 4.5% lies in the top ten.

The receptor was derived from a woman aged 30 to 39 with Graves' hyperthyroidism. V is TRBV5-1 and J is TRBJ2-2; 10 bases line up with TRBD2. Sequencing input: blood. The CDR3 nucleotides read TGCGCCAGCAGCTTGCTAGCGGGAGTGGGGACCGGGGAGCTGTTTTTT. It yields the protein CASSLLAGVGTGELFF.